The sequence of this TCR beta chain was determined in a study of T cell responses to AZD1222 COVID-19 vaccine. Study-wide findings and caveats: The sample set comprised mostly white British donors with more females, and clonal diversity was possibly underestimated.

The repertoire was sequenced with immunoSEQ multiplex PCR; TCRdb's copy has only in-frame clones and lacks some. This table has 120,000 to 150,000 clones, around 93% appearing once. A word on this clone: The antigen remains undetermined.

The V and J ends lost 1 base and 6 bases respectively, with 8 bases between them. The germline V gene encodes CDR1 SGHDT and CDR2 YYEEEE. The CDR3 has 14 amino acids. Specimen: peripheral blood, collected on day 0 of AZD1222 vaccination. This chain connects TRBV5-6 to TRBJ1-6; D is possibly TRBD1 (5 bases). The TCR was taken from an adult in good health. The CDR3 DNA sequence: TGTGCCAGCAGCTTGTGGGGCAGTAATTCACCCCTCCACTTT. This gives the protein CASSLWGSNSPLHF.